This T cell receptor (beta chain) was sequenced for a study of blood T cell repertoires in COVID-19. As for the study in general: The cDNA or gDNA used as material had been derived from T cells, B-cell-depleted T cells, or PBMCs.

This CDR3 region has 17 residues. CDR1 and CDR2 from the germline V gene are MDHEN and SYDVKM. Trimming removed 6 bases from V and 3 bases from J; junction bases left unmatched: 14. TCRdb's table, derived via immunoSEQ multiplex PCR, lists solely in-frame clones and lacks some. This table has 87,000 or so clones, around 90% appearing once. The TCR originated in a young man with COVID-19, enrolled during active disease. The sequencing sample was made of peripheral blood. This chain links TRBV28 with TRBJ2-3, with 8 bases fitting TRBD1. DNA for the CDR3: TGTGCCAGCAGACCCCAAGTCCGGGACAGGTGGACAGATACGCAGTATTTT. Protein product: CASRPQVRDRWTDTQYF.